What follows describes a single T cell receptor beta chain. This sample was included in a study of blood T cell repertoires in COVID-19. Turning to the study itself: Samples representing acute and convalescent COVID-19 were sourced from the United States, Italy and Spain. PBMCs, B-cell-depleted T cells, or T cells provided the cDNA or gDNA that made up the material.

The germline CDR1 and CDR2 sequences are LNHNV and YYDKDF (reference sequence). Trimming pared 9 bases from V and 6 bases from J, leaving 22 bases between. This CDR3 is 15 amino acids long. Original data processing: Amplification from reference gene primers served as the basis for estimated nucleated cell counts. Assay used: immunoSEQ multiplex PCR; TCRdb lists only in-frame clones, some missing. Clone size and the V and J calls come from that table; the DNA yielded D and trimming. This sample has around 8,800 clones, with 86% found just once. The chain uses TRBV15 and TRBJ2-3; tentatively, D is TRBD1 (5 bases). The sample consisted of peripheral blood. This TCR came from a man between 60 and 75 years old with acute or convalescent COVID-19. Written as DNA, the CDR3 is TGTGCCACAACCAGAGCAGACAGTGTGTCGGATACGCAGTATTTT. Translated: CATTRADSVSDTQYF.